This entry concerns a single T cell receptor (beta chain). Its antigen remains unidentified. Base qualities are not at hand, and no much larger clone is one base apart. The ImmunoSEQ Assay (Adaptive Biotechnologies) was used to immunosequence the CDR3 regions of the TCR beta chain. For the original study's pipeline: TCRB rearrangements, read counts, read proportions and gene usage were exported through the ImmunoSEQ Analyzer platform. T-cell clonality was computed as 1 minus Pielou's evenness on productive rearrangements. In the clonal space homeostasis analysis, clonotypes were sorted into rare, small, medium, large or hyperexpanded (0.01 to 1 of the repertoire) bins. TCR productive clonality was compared across immune clusters C1, C2 and C3 using the Wilcoxon rank sum test. TCRdb obtained this table from immuneACCESS and retained in-frame rearrangements with V and J assigned. These tables miss some clones; where compared with another copy, unresolved V genes account for less than half of the shortfall, and the remainder is unexplained. V, J and clone size derive from that table, while D and trimming were established from the DNA sequence. Here the sample has roughly 10,000 clones; 55% to 75% occur a single time. The ten largest clones represent about 17% of the sample.

This specimen comes from a study of the immune and genomic landscape of osteosarcoma (dated by TCRdb to about 2020). Regarding the research as a whole: A total of approximately 46 pediatric and adult patients with high-grade osteosarcoma made up the overall cohort, and the median age at diagnosis was approximately 25 years (range roughly 5-90). In the overall cohort, 60% of patients were male, and localized disease at diagnosis was presented by about four fifths of patients. A couple of samples from the same tumor site were contributed by each of three patients. Osteosarcoma specimens were profiled with whole genome, RNA and T-cell receptor sequencing plus immunohistochemistry and reverse phase protein arrays so that immunogenic potential could be defined. An explanation for the limited clinical activity of immune checkpoint inhibitors in osteosarcoma was sought in the study. The cohort was enriched for poor-risk disease, as unfavorable pathologic response to standard therapy was shown in around 73% of the cohort and around 67% of the cohort were deceased. To characterize the osteosarcoma immunogenomic landscape, TCR sequencing results were integrated with transcriptome, protein array and immunostaining data. Overall study outcomes, separate from this receptor: Productive TCR clonality was low overall, averaging roughly 0.1 with a maximum of 0.3, suggesting limited T-cell clonal expansion. Rather than matched normal tissue, external data from normal skin and healthy peripheral blood provided the clonality benchmarks. TCR productive clonality was higher in the immune-hot C3 cluster than the cold C1 cluster but still low overall. No statistical method determined sample size because osteosarcoma is rare and all possible samples were collected. In five cases, a single hyperexpanded clone dominated the repertoire, and each of these five cases had fewer than 100 T-cell clonotypes. Matched blood was collected from only a couple of patients, alongside the frozen tumor specimens.

Specimens were post-treatment primary, local recurrence and metastasis tumors from poor-prognosis patients. The CDR3 starts with the cysteine, ends with the phenylalanine, and has 12 residues. CDR3 DNA is the only sequence kept; it has 36 bases, read in frame from the first base. The germline V gene encodes CDR1 MNHNY and CDR2 SVGAGI (reference sequence). V drops 2 bases and J drops 10 bases, leaving 9 bases in between. The specimen was osteosarcoma tumor tissue from the lung. The TCR comes from a human donor with osteosarcoma. Recombination joined TRBV6-6 with TRBJ2-1, with no D gene named confidently. CDR3 protein: CASSYPDGEQFF. The nucleotides are TGTGCCAGCAGTTACCCCGATGGGGAGCAGTTCTTC.